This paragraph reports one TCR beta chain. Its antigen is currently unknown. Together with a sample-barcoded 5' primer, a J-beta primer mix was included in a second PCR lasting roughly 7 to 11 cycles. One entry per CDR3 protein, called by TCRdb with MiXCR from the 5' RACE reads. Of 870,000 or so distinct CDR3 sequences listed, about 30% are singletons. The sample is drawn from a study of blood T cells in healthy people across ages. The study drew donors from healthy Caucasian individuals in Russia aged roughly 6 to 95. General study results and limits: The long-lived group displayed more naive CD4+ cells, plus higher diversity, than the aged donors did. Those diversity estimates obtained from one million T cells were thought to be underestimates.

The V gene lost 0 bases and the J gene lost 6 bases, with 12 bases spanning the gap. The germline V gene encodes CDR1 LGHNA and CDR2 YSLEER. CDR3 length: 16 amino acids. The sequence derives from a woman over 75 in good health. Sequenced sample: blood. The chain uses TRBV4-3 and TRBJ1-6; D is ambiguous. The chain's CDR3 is CASSQDSAGSNSPLHF. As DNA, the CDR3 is TGCGCCAGCAGCCAAGATTCGGCTGGCAGTAATTCACCCCTCCACTTT.